This T cell receptor beta chain emerged from a study of early T cells in non-severe SARS-CoV-2 infection. Background on the study: Bulk RNA isolated from unsorted whole blood underwent sequencing; chains were not paired.

Unique molecular identifier tags were affixed to discrete cDNA molecules. MiXCR, applied by TCRdb to the 5' RACE reads, yields one record per CDR3 protein. The repertoire consists of 120,000 or so distinct CDR3 sequences, with 10% to 15% occurring once and the leading ten covering 3.5% to 4%. This clonotype was observed a few times. Its antigen is not known. CDR1 is SGHVS and CDR2 is FNYEAQ in the germline V gene. The V and J ends lost 7 bases and 6 bases respectively, with 20 bases between them. This CDR3 is 15 amino acids long. Study results and caveats: Database matching using VDJdb favored anti-spike CD8 responses, with private and CD4 specificities left missing.

The rearrangement uses TRBV7-6 and TRBJ2-3; possible D gene TRBD2, 5 bases. This clonotype originated in an adult who was a healthcare worker with PCR-confirmed SARS-CoV-2 infection or an uninfected control (not recorded which). Specimen: whole blood, collected at baseline. CDR3 nucleotide sequence: TGTGCCAGCACCACCCGGGGAAAGCTGGGGGATACGCAGTATTTT. This encodes CASTTRGKLGDTQYF.